This paragraph covers one T cell receptor beta chain sequence. Its antigen remains unidentified. The data derive from a study of T-cell memory formation after mild COVID-19. Study-wide context: TCR clusters were largely donor specific.

General study findings and limits: Whether second-wave clones peaking at day 37 were SARS-CoV-2 specific went unconfirmed. Day 15 to 85 contracting clones showed balanced CD4/CD8; later expanders leaned CD4+.

V dropped 2 bases and J dropped 1 base, with 6 bases sitting between them. Germline V lookup: CDR1 LGHNA, CDR2 YSLEER. CDR3 length: 13 amino acids. TCRdb called the 5' RACE reads again in MiXCR, with one record for every CDR3 protein. Seen here are about 540,000 distinct CDR3 sequences, around 20% observed once, and the top ten hold roughly an eighth. The chain carries TRBV4-3 and TRBJ2-7; D gene uncertain. Material: PBMCs or a T cell subset sorted from them (not recorded which). The receptor comes from an adult woman who had mild COVID-19 (a few samples of this study predate the infection). Cell type and time point are not known. CDR3 DNA sequence: TGCGCCAGCAGCCAATCGGTATCCTACGAGCAGTACTTC. Its translation: CASSQSVSYEQYF.